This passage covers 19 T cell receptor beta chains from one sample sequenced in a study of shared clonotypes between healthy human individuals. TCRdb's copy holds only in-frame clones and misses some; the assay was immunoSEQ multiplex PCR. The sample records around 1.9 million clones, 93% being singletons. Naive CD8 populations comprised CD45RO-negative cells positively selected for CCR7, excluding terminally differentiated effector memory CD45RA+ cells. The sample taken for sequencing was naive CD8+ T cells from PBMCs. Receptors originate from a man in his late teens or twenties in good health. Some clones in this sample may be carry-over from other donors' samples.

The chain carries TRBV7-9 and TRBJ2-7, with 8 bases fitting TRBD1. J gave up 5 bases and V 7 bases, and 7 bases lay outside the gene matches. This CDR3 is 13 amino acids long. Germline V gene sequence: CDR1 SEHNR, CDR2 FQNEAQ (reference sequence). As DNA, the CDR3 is TGTGCCAGCACCGGGGACAGGAGCGACGAGCAGTACTTC. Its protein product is CASTGDRSDEQYF.

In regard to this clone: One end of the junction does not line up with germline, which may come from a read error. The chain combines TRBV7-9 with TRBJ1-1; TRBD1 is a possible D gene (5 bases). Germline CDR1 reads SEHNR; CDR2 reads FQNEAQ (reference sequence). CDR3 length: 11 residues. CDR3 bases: TGTGCCAGCAGCTTCGCCAGGGTATGGATCTTT. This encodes CASSFARVWIF.

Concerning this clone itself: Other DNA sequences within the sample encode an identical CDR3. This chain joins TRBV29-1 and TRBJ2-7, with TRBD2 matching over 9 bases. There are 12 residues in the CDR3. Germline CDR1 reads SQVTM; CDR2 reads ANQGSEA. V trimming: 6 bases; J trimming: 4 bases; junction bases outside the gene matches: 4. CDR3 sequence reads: CSVFSGSYEQYF. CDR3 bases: TGCAGCGTGTTTAGCGGGAGTTACGAGCAGTACTTC.

The CDR3 nucleotides read TGTGCCAGCAGCTTAGTTACAGGGGGGGATGATCAGCCCCAGCATTTT. This encodes CASSLVTGGDDQPQHF. The V gene is TRBV7-2, the J gene TRBJ1-5, with 8 bases that match TRBD1. The length of the CDR3 is 16 residues. CDR1 and CDR2 from the germline V gene are SGHTA and FQGNSA. The V and J ends lost 1 base and 5 bases, in that order; junction bases with no gene match: 7. Combining the CDR3 with reference TRBV7-2 and TRBJ1-5 gives the whole variable domain GAGVSQSPSNKVTEKGKDVELRCDPISGHTALYWYRQSLGQGLEFLIYFQGNSAPDKSGLPSDRFSAERTGGSVSTLTIQRTQQEDSAVYLCASSLVTGGDDQPQHFGDGTRLSIL.

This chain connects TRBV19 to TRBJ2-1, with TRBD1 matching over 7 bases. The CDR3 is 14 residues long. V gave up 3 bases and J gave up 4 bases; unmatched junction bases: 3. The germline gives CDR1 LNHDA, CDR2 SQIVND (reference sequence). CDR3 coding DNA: TGTGCCAGTAGTATGCAGACAGGGTACAATGAGCAGTTCTTC. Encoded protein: CASSMQTGYNEQFF.

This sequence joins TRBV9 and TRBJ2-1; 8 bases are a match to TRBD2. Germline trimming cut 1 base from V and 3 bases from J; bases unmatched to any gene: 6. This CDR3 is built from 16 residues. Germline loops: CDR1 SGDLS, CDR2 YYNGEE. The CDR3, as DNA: TGTGCCAGCAGCGTATTTGGACTAGCAAACTACAATGAGCAGTTCTTC. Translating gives CASSVFGLANYNEQFF. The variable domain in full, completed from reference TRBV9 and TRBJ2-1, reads DSGVTQTPKHLITATGQRVTLRCSPRSGDLSVYWYQQSLDQGLQFLIQYYNGEERAKGNILERFSAQQFPDLHSELNLSSLELGDSALYFCASSVFGLANYNEQFFGPGTRLTVL.

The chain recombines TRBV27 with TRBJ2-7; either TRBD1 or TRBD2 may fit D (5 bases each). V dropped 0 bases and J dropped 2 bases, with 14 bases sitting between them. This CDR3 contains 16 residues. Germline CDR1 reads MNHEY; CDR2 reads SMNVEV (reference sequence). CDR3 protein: CASSLSSGTLTYEQYF. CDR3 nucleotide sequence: TGTGCCAGCAGTTTATCCTCAGGGACCCTTACCTACGAGCAGTACTTC.

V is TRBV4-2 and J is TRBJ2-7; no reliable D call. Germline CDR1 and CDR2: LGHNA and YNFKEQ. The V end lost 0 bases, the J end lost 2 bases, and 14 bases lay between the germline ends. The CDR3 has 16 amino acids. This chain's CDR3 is CASSQDLAAEAYEQYF. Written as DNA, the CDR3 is TGTGCCAGCAGCCAAGATCTGGCGGCGGAAGCCTACGAGCAGTACTTC.

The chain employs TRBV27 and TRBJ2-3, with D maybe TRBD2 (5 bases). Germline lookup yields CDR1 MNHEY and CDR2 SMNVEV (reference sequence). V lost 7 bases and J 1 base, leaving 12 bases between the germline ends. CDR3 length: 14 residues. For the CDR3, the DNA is TGTGCCAGCACCTTGGTGGGAGGCACAGATACGCAGTATTTT. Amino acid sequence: CASTLVGGTDTQYF.

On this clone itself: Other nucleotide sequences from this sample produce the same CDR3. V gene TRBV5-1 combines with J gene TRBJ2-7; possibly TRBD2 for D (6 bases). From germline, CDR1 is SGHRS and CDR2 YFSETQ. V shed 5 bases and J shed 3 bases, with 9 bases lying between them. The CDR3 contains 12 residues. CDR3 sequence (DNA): TGCGCCAGCAGAGGGACTTACTACGAGCAGTACTTC. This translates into CASRGTYYEQYF. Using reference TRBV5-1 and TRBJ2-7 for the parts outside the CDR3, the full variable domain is KAGVTQTPRYLIKTRGQQVTLSCSPISGHRSVSWYQQTPGQGLQFLFEYFSETQRNKGNFPGRFSGRQFSNSRSEMNVSTLELGDSALYLCASRGTYYEQYFGPGTRLTVT.

The CDR3, as DNA: TGTGCCAGCGGGCAGGGGACAGATACGCAGTATTTT. This encodes CASGQGTDTQYF. The chain combines TRBV6-6 with TRBJ2-3; the D gene is possibly TRBD1 (6 bases). The V gene lost 8 bases and the J gene lost 3 bases, with 9 bases spanning the gap. The germline V gene encodes CDR1 MNHNY and CDR2 SVGAGI (reference sequence). The CDR3 is made up of 12 amino acids.

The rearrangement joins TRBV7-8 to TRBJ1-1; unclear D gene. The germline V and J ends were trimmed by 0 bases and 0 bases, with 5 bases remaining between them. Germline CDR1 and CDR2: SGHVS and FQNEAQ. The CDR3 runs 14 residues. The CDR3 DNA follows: TGTGCCAGCAGCTTAGCGGGCTTGAACACTGAAGCTTTCTTT. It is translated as CASSLAGLNTEAFF.

The CDR3 region is CASSLSIGAAYEQYF. The CDR3 coding sequence is TGTGCCAGCAGTTTATCGATCGGGGCAGCCTACGAGCAGTACTTC. The rearrangement links TRBV27 to TRBJ2-7, with D possibly being TRBD1 or TRBD2 (5 bases each). Deletions cut 0 bases from V and 2 bases from J, with 11 bases between. Germline V gene lookup returns CDR1 MNHEY and CDR2 SMNVEV (reference sequence). The CDR3 sequence is 15 residues long.

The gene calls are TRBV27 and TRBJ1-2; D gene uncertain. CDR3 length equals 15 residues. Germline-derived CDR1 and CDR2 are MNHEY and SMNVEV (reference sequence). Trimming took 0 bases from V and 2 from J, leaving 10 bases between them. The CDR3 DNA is TGTGCCAGCAGTTTATCGATGGGAACAAACTATGGCTACACCTTC. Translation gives CASSLSMGTNYGYTF.

The CDR3: CASSVGASRGLETQYF. The CDR3 nucleotides are TGTGCCAGCAGCGTAGGAGCGAGCAGGGGGCTTGAGACCCAGTACTTC. This chain links TRBV9 with TRBJ2-5; 8 nucleotides align to TRBD1. Germline CDR1 reads SGDLS; CDR2 reads YYNGEE. V was pared by 0 bases and J by 5 bases, with 9 bases of the junction left unmatched. The CDR3 is 16 residues long.

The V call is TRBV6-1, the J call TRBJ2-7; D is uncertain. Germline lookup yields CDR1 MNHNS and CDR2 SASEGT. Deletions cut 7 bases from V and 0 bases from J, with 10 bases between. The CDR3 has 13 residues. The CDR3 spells CASTPYSSYEQYF. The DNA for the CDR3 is TGTGCCAGCACCCCCTACAGCTCCTACGAGCAGTACTTC.

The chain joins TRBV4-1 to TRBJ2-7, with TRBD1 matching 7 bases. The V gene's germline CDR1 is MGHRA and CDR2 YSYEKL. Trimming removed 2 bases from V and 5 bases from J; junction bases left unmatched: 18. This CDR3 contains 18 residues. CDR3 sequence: CASSQTPQGRDRVNEQYF. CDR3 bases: TGCGCCAGCAGCCAAACCCCCCAAGGCCGAGACAGGGTAAACGAGCAGTACTTC.

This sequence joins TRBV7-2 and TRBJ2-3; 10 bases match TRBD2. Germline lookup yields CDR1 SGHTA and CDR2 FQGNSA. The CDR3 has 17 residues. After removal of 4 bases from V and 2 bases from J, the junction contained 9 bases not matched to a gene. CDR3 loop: CASSSPIAGGSTDTQYF. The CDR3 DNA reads TGTGCCAGCAGCTCCCCCATAGCGGGAGGTTCCACAGATACGCAGTATTTT.

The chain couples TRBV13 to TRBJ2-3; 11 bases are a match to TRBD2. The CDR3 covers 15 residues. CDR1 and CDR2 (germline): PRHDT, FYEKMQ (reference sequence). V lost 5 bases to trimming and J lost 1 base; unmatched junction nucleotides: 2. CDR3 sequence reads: CASSPTSGGTDTQYF. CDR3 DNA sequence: TGTGCCAGCAGCCCGACTAGCGGGGGCACAGATACGCAGTATTTT. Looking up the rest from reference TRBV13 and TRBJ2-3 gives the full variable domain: AAGVIQSPRHLIKEKRETATLKCYPIPRHDTVYWYQQGPGQDPQFLISFYEKMQSDKGSIPDRFSAQQFSDYHSELNMSSLELGDSALYFCASSPTSGGTDTQYFGPGTRLTVL.